The clone carrying this T cell receptor (beta chain) was recorded only once. The V end was cut by 1 base, the J end by 2 bases, with 12 bases between. This CDR3 has 15 amino acids. Germline V gene sequence: CDR1 SGHDN, CDR2 FVKESK. This sample is part of a study of pediatric ulcerative colitis. Clones were read by immunoSEQ multiplex PCR, and TCRdb kept only the in-frame ones, dropping some. Found here are approximately 40,000 clones, roughly 82% of them singletons; the top ten hold roughly 8.6%. The rectum was sampled with one to two pinch biopsies at colonoscopy. The V and J genes are TRBV14 and TRBJ2-7; D is undetermined. Specimen: gut tissue. The sequence was collected from a boy aged 5-17 years with severe ulcerative colitis. In DNA, the CDR3 is TGTGCCAGCAGCCAAGCCTCCACAGTGACCTACGAGCAGTACTTC. Translated, it gives CASSQASTVTYEQYF.